This entry lists 32 T cell receptor beta chains sequenced from one sample in a study of beta chain features in type 1 diabetes. Reverse transcription of all isolated RNA meant that expressed TCRB transcripts were sequenced. Libraries were prepared by immunoSEQ multiplex PCR; TCRdb keeps only in-frame clonotypes and omits some of them. The table records hundreds of thousands of clones, around 15% of them present only once. Sequenced input: naive CD4+ T cells from blood. All receptors derive from a man between 18 and 35 years old in good health.

The V and J genes are TRBV11-1 and TRBJ2-7; 10 nucleotides line up with TRBD1. The V gene end was trimmed by 5 bases and the J gene end by 3 bases; junction bases not matched to a gene: 7. The germline CDR1 and CDR2 sequences are SGHAT and FQDESV (reference sequence). The CDR3 is made up of 15 amino acids. The CDR3 reads CASSRRRDRGYEQYF. The CDR3 nucleotides read TGTGCCAGCAGCCGACGGAGGGACAGGGGCTACGAGCAGTACTTC.

This clone showed up just a few times. The chain joins TRBV4-2 to TRBJ2-7, with D uncertain. The germline gives CDR1 LGHNA, CDR2 YNFKEQ. The V end was cut by 1 base, the J end by 0 bases, with 16 bases between. The CDR3 totals 17 residues. The CDR3 spells CASSQALGGISSYEQYF. The CDR3 region has the DNA TGTGCCAGCAGCCAAGCCCTCGGCGGAATAAGCTCCTACGAGCAGTACTTC.

V and J are TRBV29-1 and TRBJ2-1; TRBD1 agrees at 9 bases. The CDR3 spans 14 residues. Germline CDR1 is SQVTM and CDR2 is ANQGSEA. V lost 7 bases to trimming and J lost 0 bases; unmatched junction nucleotides: 4. CDR3: CSGKDRGSYNEQFF. DNA for the CDR3: TGCAGCGGAAAGGACAGGGGCTCCTACAATGAGCAGTTCTTC.

This chain uses TRBV25-1 with TRBJ1-4, with D unresolved. V dropped 0 bases and J dropped 5 bases, with 7 bases sitting between them. Germline lookup yields CDR1 MGHDK and CDR2 SYGVNS. The CDR3 loop spans 14 amino acids. The CDR3: CASSEYAKNEKLFF. The DNA of the CDR3 is TGTGCCAGCAGTGAATATGCCAAGAATGAAAAACTGTTTTTT.

This clone has just a few counts. This chain connects TRBV5-4 to TRBJ1-1; 10 nucleotides line up with TRBD1. V lost 4 bases and J lost 3; bases outside the gene matches: 12. There are 17 residues in the CDR3. Germline CDR1 SGHNT, CDR2 YYREEE (reference sequence). The CDR3 DNA is TGTGCCAGCAGCCCTCGAGCGGTGGGGACAGGGGACACTGAAGCTTTCTTT. It encodes CASSPRAVGTGDTEAFF.

This chain uses TRBV12-5 with TRBJ2-2; tentatively, D is TRBD1 (5 bases). V gave up 1 base and J gave up 0 bases, with 6 bases separating them. This CDR3 spans 15 amino acids. Germline V gene data show CDR1 as LGHNT and CDR2 as FRNRAP. CDR3 bases: TGTGCTAGTGGTTTGGGGACAACGAACACCGGGGAGCTGTTTTTT. This translates into CASGLGTTNTGELFF. Based on the CDR3 plus reference TRBV12-5 and TRBJ2-2, the full variable domain is DARVTQTPRHKVTEMGQEVTMRCQPILGHNTVFWYRQTMMQGLELLAYFRNRAPLDDSGMPKDRFSAEMPDATLATLKIQPSEPRDSAVYFCASGLGTTNTGELFFGEGSRLTVL.

This clone was seen only a few times. This rearrangement joins TRBV7-3 to TRBJ2-1; possibly TRBD2 for D (6 bases). The CDR3 runs to 16 residues. Trimming took off 2 bases at V and 2 bases at J, with 13 bases between the two ends. Germline assignment: CDR1 SGHTA and CDR2 FQGTGA. The CDR3 loop reads CASSLVSGPPYNEQFF. CDR3 DNA: TGTGCCAGCAGCTTAGTAAGCGGGCCCCCCTACAATGAGCAGTTCTTC.

The chain couples TRBV9 to TRBJ2-1; TRBD2 matches at 14 bases. Trimming cost V 0 bases and J 10 bases; bases outside gene matches: 6. CDR3 length: 16 residues. Germline lookup yields CDR1 SGDLS and CDR2 YYNGEE. The CDR3 region has the DNA TGTGCCAGCAGCGTAGCCGGGGGACTAGCGGGAGAGGAGCAGTTCTTC. Translating it yields CASSVAGGLAGEEQFF.

This clone was counted a few times. This sequence joins TRBV9 and TRBJ1-1; D may be TRBD1 (6 bases). This CDR3 is built from 15 residues. Between the trimmed V and J ends, which lost 4 bases and 5 bases, there was a span of 18 bases. Germline V gene data show CDR1 as SGDLS and CDR2 as YYNGEE. This chain's CDR3 is CASSRQTGPSTEAFF. Written as DNA, the CDR3 is TGTGCCAGCAGCCGACAGACAGGTCCTTCGACTGAAGCTTTCTTT.

The rearrangement joins TRBV7-9 to TRBJ1-3; no clear D gene. CDR3 length: 16 amino acids. CDR1 SEHNR and CDR2 FQNEAQ come from the germline V gene (reference sequence). V lost 3 bases and J 0 bases, leaving 12 bases between the germline ends. This CDR3 reads CASSFSARPSGNTIYF. The CDR3 nucleotides read TGTGCCAGCAGCTTCTCGGCCAGGCCCTCTGGAAACACCATATATTTT.

In its sample, this clone was seen a few times. This sequence joins TRBV5-1 and TRBJ2-7, with D tentatively TRBD1 (5 bases). CDR1 is SGHRS and CDR2 is YFSETQ in the germline V gene. V was trimmed by 8 bases and J by 1 base, leaving 22 bases between them. The CDR3 runs to 16 residues. The CDR3 is CARPPWRQGESYEQYF. Here the CDR3 DNA reads TGCGCCAGACCTCCATGGCGGCAGGGCGAATCCTACGAGCAGTACTTC.

V is TRBV7-9 and J is TRBJ2-5; 7 bases are a match to TRBD2. The CDR3 covers 15 residues. Trimming at V came to 1 base and at J to 5 bases, leaving 7 bases not matched to a gene. Germline values: CDR1 SEHNR, CDR2 FQNEAQ (reference sequence). CDR3 amino acids: CASSLVVKGGETQYF. In nucleotides, the CDR3 is TGTGCCAGCAGCTTAGTGGTGAAGGGAGGGGAGACCCAGTACTTC.

In this sample, this clone turned up a few times. The rearrangement uses TRBV9 and TRBJ2-5; 9 bases map to TRBD2. Per germline, CDR1 SGDLS and CDR2 YYNGEE. V was pared by 4 bases and J by 5 bases, with 9 bases of the junction left unmatched. The CDR3 is 15 residues long. For the CDR3, the DNA is TGTGCCAGCAGCCCCCCCAGCGGGAGGATGGAGACCCAGTACTTC. Translation gives CASSPPSGRMETQYF.

This chain's CDR3 is CASSRASGRPQEQYF. The CDR3 DNA reads as TGTGCCAGCAGCCGAGCTAGCGGGAGGCCACAAGAGCAGTACTTC. This chain joins TRBV11-2 and TRBJ2-7; 11 bases agree with TRBD2. The germline V gene has CDR1 SGHAT and CDR2 FQNNGV. The CDR3 consists of 15 residues. V lost 5 bases, J lost 7 bases, and 10 bases stayed unmatched.

This clone was observed a few times. This sequence joins TRBV28 and TRBJ1-1; D call uncertain. The CDR3 has 15 residues. Trimming took off 5 bases at V and 3 bases at J, with 16 bases between the two ends. Germline assignment: CDR1 MDHEN and CDR2 SYDVKM. CDR3 bases: TGTGCCAGCAGTCCCCAGGTCGGAGGGCACACTGAAGCTTTCTTT. It encodes CASSPQVGGHTEAFF.

The chain combines TRBV27 with TRBJ1-1; D is uncertain. The CDR3 has 14 residues. The V end lost 4 bases, the J end lost 0 bases, and 9 bases lay between the germline ends. Germline-derived CDR1 and CDR2 are MNHEY and SMNVEV (reference sequence). CDR3 DNA sequence: TGTGCCAGCAGTTCACCCTTAATGAACACTGAAGCTTTCTTT. Translating gives CASSSPLMNTEAFF.

Only a few counts were recorded for this clone. This chain connects TRBV30 to TRBJ1-5, with D possibly being TRBD1 (5 bases). The V and J ends lost 3 bases and 6 bases respectively, with 18 bases between them. This CDR3 comprises 15 residues. Germline lookup yields CDR1 GTSNPN and CDR2 SVGIG (reference sequence). The CDR3 loop is CAWRPTGGLFQPQHF. The CDR3 DNA reads TGTGCCTGGAGGCCCACAGGAGGATTATTTCAGCCCCAGCATTTT.

This chain connects TRBV13 to TRBJ1-2; possible D gene TRBD1, 6 bases. The length of the CDR3 is 12 residues. Germline V gene data show CDR1 as PRHDT and CDR2 as FYEKMQ (reference sequence). V was trimmed by 4 bases and J by 5 bases, leaving 8 bases between them. CDR3 bases: TGTGCCAGCAGCTCTCAGGGGTATGGCTACACCTTC. This gives the protein CASSSQGYGYTF.

This clone turned up a few times. The chain couples TRBV2 to TRBJ2-1, with D maybe TRBD2 (6 bases). The length of the CDR3 is 15 residues. Germline V gives CDR1 SNHLY, CDR2 FYNNEI. V lost 2 bases and J lost 3, with 11 bases in between. The chain's CDR3 is CASSEQWGGYNEQFF. The CDR3 nucleotides are TGTGCCAGCAGTGAACAATGGGGAGGCTACAATGAGCAGTTCTTC.

This sequence joins TRBV10-3 and TRBJ2-3; D gene ambiguous. Germline CDR1 reads ENHRY; CDR2 reads SYGVKD. The V and J ends lost 4 bases and 0 bases respectively, with 14 bases between them. The CDR3 is 16 amino acids. DNA of the CDR3: TGTGCCATCAGTGGGGTAGGGTACCCTAGCACAGATACGCAGTATTTT. It translates to CAISGVGYPSTDTQYF.

This rearrangement joins TRBV9 to TRBJ2-7, with D possibly being TRBD2 (5 bases). V gave up 2 bases and J gave up 2 bases, with 14 bases separating them. The CDR3 is 15 amino acids. CDR1 SGDLS and CDR2 YYNGEE come from the germline V gene. The CDR3 DNA follows: TGTGCCAGCAGCGTCGGGCTAGCCACCGCCTACGAGCAGTACTTC. Amino acid sequence: CASSVGLATAYEQYF.

This clone has only a few counts. The chain employs TRBV2 and TRBJ1-5; no reliable D call. The CDR3 is 14 residues long. V was trimmed by 0 bases and J by 5 bases, leaving 8 bases between them. Germline CDR1 and CDR2: SNHLY and FYNNEI. CDR3 residues: CASSEARDYQPQHF. In nucleotides, the CDR3 is TGTGCCAGCAGTGAAGCGAGGGATTATCAGCCCCAGCATTTT.

A few counts support this clone. The gene calls are TRBV29-1 and TRBJ2-2; TRBD1 matches 8 bases. J gave up 5 bases and V 4 bases, and 3 bases lay outside the gene matches. The CDR3 sequence is 13 residues long. Germline loops: CDR1 SQVTM, CDR2 ANQGSEA. CDR3 coding DNA: TGCAGCGTTGTCCAGGGGGCAACCGGGGAGCTGTTTTTT. This translates into CSVVQGATGELFF.

This clone showed up just a few times. DNA of the CDR3: TGTGCCAGCAGTTCAGGGGGGAACAATGAGCAGTTCTTC. Its protein is CASSSGGNNEQFF. This chain joins TRBV28 and TRBJ2-1, with D possibly being TRBD1 (7 bases). Germline-derived CDR1 and CDR2 are MDHEN and SYDVKM. This CDR3 has 13 amino acids. With 4 bases removed from V and 5 bases from J, the gap between germline ends came to 9 bases.

This clone was observed a few times. V usage is TRBV20-1 and J usage is TRBJ2-7; D remains unclear. V shed 3 bases and J shed 5 bases, with 8 bases lying between them. CDR3 length: 11 amino acids. Germline V gene lookup returns CDR1 DFQATT and CDR2 SNEGSKA (reference sequence). The CDR3 DNA reads as TGCAGTGCTAGTCTCCCTAACGAGCAGTACTTC. Translation gives CSASLPNEQYF.

This clone occurred a few times. The genes are TRBV18 and TRBJ1-5, with 9 bases fitting TRBD1. This CDR3 is 15 amino acids long. The germline CDR1 and CDR2 sequences are KGHSH and LQKENI. The junction had 4 bases not matched to a gene; V was cut back by 3 bases and J by 4 bases. The CDR3 loop is CASSPSGTGNQPQHF. In DNA form, the CDR3 reads TGTGCCAGCTCACCCTCCGGGACAGGGAATCAGCCCCAGCATTTT.

The chain employs TRBV10-3 and TRBJ2-1, with 8 nucleotides matching TRBD2. CDR3 length: 20 amino acids. V was clipped by 2 bases and J by 8 bases; unmatched bases: 23. Germline CDR1 is ENHRY and CDR2 is SYGVKD. CDR3 DNA: TGTGCCATCAGTGAGCGTGACAGGCGCGCCGAAGCGGGAGCAGGCTATGAGCAGTTCTTC. It codes for CAISERDRRAEAGAGYEQFF.

Of note for this clone: Relative to the germline gene, one junction end is altered; a read error may explain this. The chain links TRBV2 to TRBJ1-5; TRBD1 matches 7 bases. The CDR3 extends over 14 amino acids. CDR1 is SNHLY, CDR2 FYNNEI, per germline. The CDR3 is CASREVRQGQPQHF. The CDR3, as DNA: TGTGCCAGCAGAGAAGTTAGACAGGGCCAGCCCCAGCATTTT.

This clone was seen more than once but under ten times. The chain employs TRBV27 and TRBJ2-1; 12 bases fit TRBD2. Germline CDR1 is MNHEY and CDR2 is SMNVEV (reference sequence). The CDR3 consists of 17 residues. V dropped 4 bases and J dropped 4; count of bases not matched to a gene: 8. This chain's CDR3 is CASSSRLGTSGYNEQFF. CDR3 nucleotide sequence: TGTGCCAGCAGTTCAAGATTGGGGACTAGCGGGTACAATGAGCAGTTCTTC.

This clone has only a few counts. The chain uses TRBV5-1 and TRBJ2-7; D unclear. This CDR3 contains 15 residues. V lost 0 bases, J lost 2 bases, and 12 bases lay in between. Germline V CDR1 and CDR2: SGHRS, YFSETQ. The CDR3 DNA sequence: TGCGCCAGCAGCTTGGAGGCAGGACCTGCCTACGAGCAGTACTTC. Amino acid sequence: CASSLEAGPAYEQYF.

This chain connects TRBV23-1 to TRBJ2-7; D is perhaps TRBD1 or TRBD2 (5 bases each). TRBV23-1 is identified as an open reading frame with a role that is uncertain. The CDR3 runs to 19 residues. V was cut by 3 bases and J by 3 bases, with 27 bases left in between. This CDR3 is CASSHRTGARRNSIYEQYF. CDR3 in DNA: TGCGCCAGCAGTCATCGAACCGGGGCCAGGAGGAACTCTATCTACGAGCAGTACTTC.

The rearrangement joins TRBV27 to TRBJ2-5; 15 nucleotides match TRBD2. Germline lookup yields CDR1 MNHEY and CDR2 SMNVEV (reference sequence). Trimming removed 7 bases from V and 4 bases from J; junction bases left unmatched: 10. CDR3 length: 17 amino acids. This chain's CDR3 is CASTSLGLAGGRETQYF. CDR3 DNA: TGTGCCAGCACCTCACTTGGACTAGCGGGGGGGCGAGAGACCCAGTACTTC.